This T cell receptor beta chain was captured by sequencing in a study of CD8+CD57+ T cells in acquired aplastic anemia. Whole-study context: Sorting CD4+ and CD8+ cells gave DNA averaging about 2.9 ug.

All patients picked for sequencing had shown, by flow cytometry, an expansion of CD8+CD57+ cells. Severe acquired aplastic anemia was the diagnosis recorded for all patients. Each patient gave a blood sample that was collected before any therapy had been received. To note about this clonotype: Antigen: not known. This may be a read error: a much more frequent sequence differs by one nucleotide.

Genomic DNA provided the template from which TCR beta VDJ and CDR3 profiles were obtained. TCRdb recomputed calls from the reads with MiXCR, one row per CDR3 protein. The table records around 200,000 distinct CDR3 sequences, about half of them present only once. Study results and caveats: Both patients and controls carried the same twenty-nine CD8+ CDR3 sequences.

The CDR3 runs 16 residues. Trimming removed 4 bases from V and 6 bases from J; junction bases left unmatched: 9. The germline V gene encodes CDR1 LGHNA and CDR2 YNFKEQ. The sample consisted of sorted CD4+, CD8+, or CD8+CD57+ T cells (not recorded which) from PBMCs. The rearrangement uses TRBV4-2 and TRBJ2-1, with 10 positions matching TRBD2. This receptor was identified in a human donor with aplastic anemia. CDR3 in amino acids: CASSRGLAGAINEQFF. CDR3 nucleotide sequence: TGTGCCAGCAGCCGCGGCCTAGCGGGGGCGATCAATGAGCAGTTCTTC.